Given below is one T cell receptor beta chain in context. Some clones are missing from TCRdb's copy, which holds only in-frame ones; the method was immunoSEQ multiplex PCR. The repertoire holds tens of thousands of clones, around 89% seen once, with roughly 5% in the top ten. The time point was: after dendritic cell vaccination, including at tumor progression/relapse. Before vaccination, two weeks after the third vaccination, and at progression, PBMC were collected. These data are taken from a study of glioma-infiltrating T cells after dendritic cell vaccination. Study-level background: Patients received autologous tumor lysate-pulsed dendritic cell vaccination between about 2003 and 2013.

Germline V CDR1 and CDR2: KGHSH, LQKENI. J lost 6 bases, V lost 0 bases, and 10 bases had no gene match. The CDR3 length is 17 residues. Sequenced here: blood, sampled after dendritic cell vaccination. This clonotype was sampled from a human donor with glioblastoma. The chain links TRBV18 to TRBJ2-1, with 8 bases aligning to TRBD1. The CDR3 region has the DNA TGTGCCAGCTCACCACCCAGGGGGCCAACTAGCCCCAATGAGCAGTTCTTC. Protein: CASSPPRGPTSPNEQFF. The full variable domain, rest sourced from reference TRBV18 and TRBJ2-1, is NAGVMQNPRHLVRRRGQEARLRCSPMKGHSHVYWYRQLPEEGLKFMVYLQKENIIDESGMPKERFSAEFPKEGPSILRIQQVVRGDSAAYFCASSPPRGPTSPNEQFFGPGTRLTVL.